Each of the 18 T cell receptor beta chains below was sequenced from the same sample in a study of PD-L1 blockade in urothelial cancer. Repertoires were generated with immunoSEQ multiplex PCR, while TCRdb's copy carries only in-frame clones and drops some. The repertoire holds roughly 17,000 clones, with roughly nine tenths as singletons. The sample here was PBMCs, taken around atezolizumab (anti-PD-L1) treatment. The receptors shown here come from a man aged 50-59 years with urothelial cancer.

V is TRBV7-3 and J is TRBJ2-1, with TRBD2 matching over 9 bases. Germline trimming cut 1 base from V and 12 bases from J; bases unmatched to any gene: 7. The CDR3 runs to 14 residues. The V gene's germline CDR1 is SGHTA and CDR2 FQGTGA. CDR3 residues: CASSLNLAGGLQFF. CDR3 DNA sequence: TGTGCCAGCAGCTTAAATCTTGCGGGGGGGTTGCAGTTCTTC.

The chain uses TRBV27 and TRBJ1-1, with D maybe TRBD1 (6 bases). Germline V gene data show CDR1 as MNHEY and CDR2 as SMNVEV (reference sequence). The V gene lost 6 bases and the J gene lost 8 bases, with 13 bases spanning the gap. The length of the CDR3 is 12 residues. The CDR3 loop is CASSLTGTEAFF. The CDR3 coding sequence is TGTGCCAGCAGCTTAACCGGGACAGAAGCTTTCTTT.

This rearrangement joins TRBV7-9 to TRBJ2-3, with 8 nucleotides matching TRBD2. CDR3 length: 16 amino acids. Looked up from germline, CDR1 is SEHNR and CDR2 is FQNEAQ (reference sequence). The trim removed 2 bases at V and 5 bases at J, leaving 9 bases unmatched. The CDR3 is CASSLMSGSQKDTQYF. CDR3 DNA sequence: TGTGCCAGCAGCTTAATGAGCGGGAGTCAGAAAGATACGCAGTATTTT.

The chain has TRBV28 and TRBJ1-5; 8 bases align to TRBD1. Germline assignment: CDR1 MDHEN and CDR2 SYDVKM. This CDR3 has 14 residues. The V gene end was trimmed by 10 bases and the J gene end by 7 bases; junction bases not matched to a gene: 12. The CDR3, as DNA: TGTGCCACTAAGACAGGGGCAGGCTGGCAGCCCCAGCATTTT. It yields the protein CATKTGAGWQPQHF.

CDR3 region: CASSVSLGMNTEAFF. DNA for the CDR3: TGTGCCAGCAGCGTCAGCCTCGGGATGAACACTGAAGCTTTCTTT. J is TRBJ1-1 and V is TRBV9; D is ambiguous. V lost 2 bases to trimming and J lost 0 bases, with 11 bases between them. Germline loops: CDR1 SGDLS, CDR2 YYNGEE. The CDR3 has 15 residues.

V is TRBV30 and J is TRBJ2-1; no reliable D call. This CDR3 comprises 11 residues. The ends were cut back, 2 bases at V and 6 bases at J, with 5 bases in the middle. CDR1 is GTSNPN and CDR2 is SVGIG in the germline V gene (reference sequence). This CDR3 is CAWSLSNEQFF. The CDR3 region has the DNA TGTGCCTGGAGTCTATCCAATGAGCAGTTCTTC.

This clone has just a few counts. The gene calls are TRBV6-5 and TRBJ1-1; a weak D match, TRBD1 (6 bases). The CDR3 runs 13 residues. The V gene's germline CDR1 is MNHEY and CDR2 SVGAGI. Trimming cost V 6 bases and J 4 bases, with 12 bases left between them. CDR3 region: CASSRRGATEAFF. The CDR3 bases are TGTGCCAGCAGCAGGCGGGGGGCCACTGAAGCTTTCTTT.

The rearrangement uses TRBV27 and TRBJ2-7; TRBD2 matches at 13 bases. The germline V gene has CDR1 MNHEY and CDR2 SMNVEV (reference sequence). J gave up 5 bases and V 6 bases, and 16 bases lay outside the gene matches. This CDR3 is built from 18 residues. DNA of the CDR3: TGTGCCAGCAGCCCGCCGACTAGCGGGAGGCGGAGCCTAAACGAGCAGTACTTC. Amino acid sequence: CASSPPTSGRRSLNEQYF.

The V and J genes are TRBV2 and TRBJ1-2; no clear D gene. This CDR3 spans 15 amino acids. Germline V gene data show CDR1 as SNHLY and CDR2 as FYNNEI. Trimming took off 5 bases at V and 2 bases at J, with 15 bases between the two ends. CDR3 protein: CASSPLGQRNYGYTF. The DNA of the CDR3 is TGTGCCAGCAGTCCCCTAGGCCAACGCAACTATGGCTACACCTTC.

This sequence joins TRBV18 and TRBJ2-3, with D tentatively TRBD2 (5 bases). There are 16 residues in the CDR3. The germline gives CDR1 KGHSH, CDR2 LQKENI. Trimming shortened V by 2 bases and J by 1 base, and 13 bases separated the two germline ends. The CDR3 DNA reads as TGTGCCAGCTCACCAGCCGCTAGCCCGGGCACAGATACGCAGTATTTT. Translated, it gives CASSPAASPGTDTQYF. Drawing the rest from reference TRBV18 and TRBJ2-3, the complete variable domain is NAGVMQNPRHLVRRRGQEARLRCSPMKGHSHVYWYRQLPEEGLKFMVYLQKENIIDESGMPKERFSAEFPKEGPSILRIQQVVRGDSAAYFCASSPAASPGTDTQYFGPGTRLTVL.

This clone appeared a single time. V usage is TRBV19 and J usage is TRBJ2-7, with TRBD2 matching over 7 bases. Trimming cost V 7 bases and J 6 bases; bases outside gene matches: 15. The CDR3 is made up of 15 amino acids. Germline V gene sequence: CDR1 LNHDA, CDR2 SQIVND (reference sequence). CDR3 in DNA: TGTGCCAGTACCCCTAGAGCGGGGTTTGGAGTCGAGCAGTACTTC. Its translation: CASTPRAGFGVEQYF.

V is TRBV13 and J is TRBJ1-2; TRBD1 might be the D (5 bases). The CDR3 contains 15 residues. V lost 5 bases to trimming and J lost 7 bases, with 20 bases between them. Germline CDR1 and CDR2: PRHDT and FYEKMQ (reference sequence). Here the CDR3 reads CASSPSPGGKGGYTF. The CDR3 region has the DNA TGTGCCAGCAGCCCCTCCCCGGGGGGTAAGGGTGGCTACACCTTC. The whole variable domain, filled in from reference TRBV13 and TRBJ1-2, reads AAGVIQSPRHLIKEKRETATLKCYPIPRHDTVYWYQQGPGQDPQFLISFYEKMQSDKGSIPDRFSAQQFSDYHSELNMSSLELGDSALYFCASSPSPGGKGGYTFGSGTRLTVV.

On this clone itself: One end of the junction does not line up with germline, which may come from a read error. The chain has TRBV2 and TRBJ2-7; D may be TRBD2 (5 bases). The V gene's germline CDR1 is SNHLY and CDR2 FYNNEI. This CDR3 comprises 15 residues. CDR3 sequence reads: CASTERAAGGYEQYF. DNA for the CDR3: TGTGCCAGCACTGAACGTGCCGCCGGCGGGTACGAGCAGTACTTC.

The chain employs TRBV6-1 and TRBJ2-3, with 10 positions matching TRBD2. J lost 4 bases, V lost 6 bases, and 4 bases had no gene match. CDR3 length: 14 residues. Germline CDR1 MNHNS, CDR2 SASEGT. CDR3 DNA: TGTGCCAGCAGACTAGCGGGAAATCCAGATACGCAGTATTTT. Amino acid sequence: CASRLAGNPDTQYF.

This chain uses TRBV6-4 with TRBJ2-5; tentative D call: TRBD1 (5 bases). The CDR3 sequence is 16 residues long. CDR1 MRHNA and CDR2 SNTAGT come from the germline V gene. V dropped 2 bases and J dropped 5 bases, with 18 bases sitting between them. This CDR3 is CASSDGWQDDSETQYF. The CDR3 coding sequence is TGTGCCAGCAGTGACGGTTGGCAGGATGACAGCGAGACCCAGTACTTC.

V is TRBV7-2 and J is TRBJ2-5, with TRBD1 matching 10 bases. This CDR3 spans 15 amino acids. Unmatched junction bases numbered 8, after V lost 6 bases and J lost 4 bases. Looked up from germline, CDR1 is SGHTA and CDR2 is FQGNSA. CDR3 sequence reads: CASRPRTGGGETQYF. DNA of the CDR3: TGTGCCAGCAGACCCAGGACAGGGGGGGGAGAGACCCAGTACTTC.

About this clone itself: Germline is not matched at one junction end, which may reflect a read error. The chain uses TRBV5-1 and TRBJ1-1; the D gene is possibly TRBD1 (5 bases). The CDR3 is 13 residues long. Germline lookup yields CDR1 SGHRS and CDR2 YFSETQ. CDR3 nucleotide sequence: TGCGCCAGCAGCTTGGCAGGGAACGCTGAAGCTTTCTTT. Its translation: CASSLAGNAEAFF.

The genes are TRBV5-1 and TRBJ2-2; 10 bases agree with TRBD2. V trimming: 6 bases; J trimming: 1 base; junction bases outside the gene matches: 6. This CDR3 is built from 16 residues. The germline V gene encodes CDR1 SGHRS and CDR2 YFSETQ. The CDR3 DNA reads TGCGCCAGCACCATCCTAGCGGGAGAGAACACCGGGGAGCTGTTTTTT. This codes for CASTILAGENTGELFF.